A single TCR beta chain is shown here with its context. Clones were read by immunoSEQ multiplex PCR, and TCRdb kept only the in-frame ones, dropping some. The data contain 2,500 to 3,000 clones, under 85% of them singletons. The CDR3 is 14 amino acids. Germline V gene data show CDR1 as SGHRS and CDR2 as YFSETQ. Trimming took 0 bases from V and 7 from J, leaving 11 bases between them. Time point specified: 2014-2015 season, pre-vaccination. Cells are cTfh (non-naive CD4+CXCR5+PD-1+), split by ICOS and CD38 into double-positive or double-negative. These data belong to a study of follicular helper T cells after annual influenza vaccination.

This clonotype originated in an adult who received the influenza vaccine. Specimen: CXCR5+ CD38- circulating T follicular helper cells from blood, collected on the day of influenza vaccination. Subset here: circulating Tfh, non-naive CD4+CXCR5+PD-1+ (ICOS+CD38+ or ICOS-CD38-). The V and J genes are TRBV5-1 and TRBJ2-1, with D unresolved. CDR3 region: CASSLVAGSNEQFF. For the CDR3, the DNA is TGCGCCAGCAGCTTGGTAGCAGGATCTAATGAGCAGTTCTTC.